This TCR beta chain is from a study of OX40 agonist ivuxolimab in advanced cancers. Study results and caveats: Several nonresponders also turned out to have low normalized T-cell clonal expansion.

Germline CDR1 reads LNHDA; CDR2 reads SQIVND (reference sequence). The CDR3 runs 15 residues. J was trimmed by 3 bases and V by 6 bases; bases with no gene match: 7. A history of autoimmune disease or systemic immunosuppression excluded patients. Clones were sequenced by immunoSEQ multiplex PCR, and TCRdb holds only the in-frame ones, with some missing. Of 82,000 or so clones in the sample, approximately 89% were seen once. Notes on this clone: The antigen is unknown.

The material was CD4+ or CD8+ T cells sorted from blood, obtained in a trial of the OX40 agonist ivuxolimab. The clonotype comes from an adult with an advanced solid tumor such as melanoma, head and neck, liver or kidney cancer. The V gene is TRBV19, the J gene TRBJ1-4; 7 nucleotides match TRBD1. The chain's CDR3 is CASSQTGQPNEKLFF. In nucleotides, the CDR3 is TGTGCCAGTAGCCAAACGGGACAGCCTAATGAAAAACTGTTTTTT.